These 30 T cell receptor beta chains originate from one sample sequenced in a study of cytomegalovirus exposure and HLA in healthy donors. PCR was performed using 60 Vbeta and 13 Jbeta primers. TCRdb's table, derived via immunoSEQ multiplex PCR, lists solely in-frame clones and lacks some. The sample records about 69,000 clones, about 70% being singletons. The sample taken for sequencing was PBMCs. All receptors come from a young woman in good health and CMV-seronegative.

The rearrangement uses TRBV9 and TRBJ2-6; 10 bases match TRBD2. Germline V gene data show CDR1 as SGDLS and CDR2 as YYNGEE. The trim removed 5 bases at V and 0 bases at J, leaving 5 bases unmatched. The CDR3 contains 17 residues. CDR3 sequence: CASRRLAGASGANVLTF. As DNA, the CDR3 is TGTGCCAGCAGACGGCTAGCGGGGGCCTCTGGGGCCAACGTCCTGACTTTC.

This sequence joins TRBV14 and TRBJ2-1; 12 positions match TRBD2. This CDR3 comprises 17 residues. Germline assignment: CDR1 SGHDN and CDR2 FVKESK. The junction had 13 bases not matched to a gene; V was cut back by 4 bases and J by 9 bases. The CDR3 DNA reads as TGTGCCAGCAGCCGACATCCTAGCGGGGGGGCCGTTGGTGAGCAGTTCTTC. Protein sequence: CASSRHPSGGAVGEQFF.

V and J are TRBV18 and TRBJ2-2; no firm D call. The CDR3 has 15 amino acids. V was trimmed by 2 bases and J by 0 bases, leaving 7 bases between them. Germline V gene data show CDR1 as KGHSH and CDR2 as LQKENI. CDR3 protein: CASSPGLANTGELFF. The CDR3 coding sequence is TGTGCCAGCTCACCAGGGCTGGCGAACACCGGGGAGCTGTTTTTT.

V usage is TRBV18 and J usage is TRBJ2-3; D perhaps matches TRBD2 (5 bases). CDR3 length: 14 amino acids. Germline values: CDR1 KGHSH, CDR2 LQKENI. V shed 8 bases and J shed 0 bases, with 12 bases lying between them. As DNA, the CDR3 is TGTGCCAGCCAAAAAGGGAGAAGCACAGATACGCAGTATTTT. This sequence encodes CASQKGRSTDTQYF.

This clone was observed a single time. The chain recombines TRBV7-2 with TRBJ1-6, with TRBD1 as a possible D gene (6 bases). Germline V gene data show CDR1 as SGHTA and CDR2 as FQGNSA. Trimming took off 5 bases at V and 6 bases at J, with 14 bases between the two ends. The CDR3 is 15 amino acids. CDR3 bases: TGTGCCAGCAGCCGAAGACAGGTCCCTAATTCACCCCTCCACTTT. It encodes CASSRRQVPNSPLHF.

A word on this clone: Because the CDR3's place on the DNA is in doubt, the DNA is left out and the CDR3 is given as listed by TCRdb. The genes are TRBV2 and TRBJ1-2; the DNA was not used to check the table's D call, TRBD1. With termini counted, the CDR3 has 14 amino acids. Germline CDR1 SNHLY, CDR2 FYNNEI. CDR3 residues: CASTKEWGQGSCTF.

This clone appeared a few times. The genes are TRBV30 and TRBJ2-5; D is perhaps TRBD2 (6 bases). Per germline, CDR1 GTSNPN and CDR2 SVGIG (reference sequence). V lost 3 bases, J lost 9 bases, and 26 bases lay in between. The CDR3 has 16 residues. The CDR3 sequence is CAWSDPHNLPPGAQYF. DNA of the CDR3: TGTGCCTGGAGCGACCCCCATAACCTACCTCCGGGGGCCCAGTACTTC.

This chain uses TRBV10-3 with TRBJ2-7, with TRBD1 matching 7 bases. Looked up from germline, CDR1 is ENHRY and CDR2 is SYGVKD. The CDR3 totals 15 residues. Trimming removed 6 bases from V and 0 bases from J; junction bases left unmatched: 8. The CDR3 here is CAISPRDSISYEQYF. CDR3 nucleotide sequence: TGTGCCATCAGCCCCCGGGACAGCATCTCCTACGAGCAGTACTTC.

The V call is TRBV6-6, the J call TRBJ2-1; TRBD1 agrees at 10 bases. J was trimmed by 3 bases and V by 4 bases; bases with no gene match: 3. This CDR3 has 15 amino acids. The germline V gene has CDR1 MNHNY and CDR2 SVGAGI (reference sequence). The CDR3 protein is CASSFWTGGYNEQFF. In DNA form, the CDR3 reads TGTGCCAGCAGTTTCTGGACAGGGGGCTACAATGAGCAGTTCTTC.

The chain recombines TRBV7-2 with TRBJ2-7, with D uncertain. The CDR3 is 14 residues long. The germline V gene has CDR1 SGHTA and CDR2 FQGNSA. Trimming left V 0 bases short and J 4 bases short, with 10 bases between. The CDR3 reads CASSLAPGTYEQYF. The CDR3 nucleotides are TGTGCCAGCAGCTTAGCCCCAGGAACGTACGAGCAGTACTTC.

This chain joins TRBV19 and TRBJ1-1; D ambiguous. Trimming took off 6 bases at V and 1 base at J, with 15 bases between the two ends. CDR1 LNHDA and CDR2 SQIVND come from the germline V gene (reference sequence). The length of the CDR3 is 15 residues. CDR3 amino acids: CASREAGSGNTEAFF. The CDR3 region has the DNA TGTGCCAGTAGAGAGGCGGGTTCGGGGAACACTGAAGCTTTCTTT.

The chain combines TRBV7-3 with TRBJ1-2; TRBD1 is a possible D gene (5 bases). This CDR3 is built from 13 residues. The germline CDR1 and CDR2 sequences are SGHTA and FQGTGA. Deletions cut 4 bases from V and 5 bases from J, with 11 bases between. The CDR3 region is CASSSGMNYGYTF. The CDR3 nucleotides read TGTGCCAGCAGCTCAGGGATGAATTATGGCTACACCTTC.

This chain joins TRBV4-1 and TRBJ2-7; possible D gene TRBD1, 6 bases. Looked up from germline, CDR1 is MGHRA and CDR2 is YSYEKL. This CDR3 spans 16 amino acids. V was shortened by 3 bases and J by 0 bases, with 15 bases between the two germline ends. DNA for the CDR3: TGCGCCAGCAGCCATAAAACCGGGACAAACTCCTACGAGCAGTACTTC. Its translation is CASSHKTGTNSYEQYF.

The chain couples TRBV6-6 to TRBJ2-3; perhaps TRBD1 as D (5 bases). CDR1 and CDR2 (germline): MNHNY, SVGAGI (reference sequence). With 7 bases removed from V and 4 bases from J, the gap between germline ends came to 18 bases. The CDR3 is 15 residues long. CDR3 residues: CASTESRQGSDTQYF. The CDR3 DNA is TGTGCCAGCACCGAATCTAGGCAGGGATCAGATACGCAGTATTTT.

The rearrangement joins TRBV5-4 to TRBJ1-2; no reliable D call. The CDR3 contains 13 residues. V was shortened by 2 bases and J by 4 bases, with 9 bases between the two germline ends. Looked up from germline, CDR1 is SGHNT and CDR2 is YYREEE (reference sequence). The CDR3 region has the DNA TGTGCCAGCAGCTTCCCACAGTTCTATGGCTACACCTTC. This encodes CASSFPQFYGYTF.

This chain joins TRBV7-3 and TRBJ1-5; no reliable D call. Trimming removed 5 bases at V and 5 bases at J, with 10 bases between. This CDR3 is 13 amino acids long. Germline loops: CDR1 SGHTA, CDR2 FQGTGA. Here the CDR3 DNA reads TGTGCCAGCAGCGCTGGAGGCTATCAGCCCCAGCATTTT. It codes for CASSAGGYQPQHF.

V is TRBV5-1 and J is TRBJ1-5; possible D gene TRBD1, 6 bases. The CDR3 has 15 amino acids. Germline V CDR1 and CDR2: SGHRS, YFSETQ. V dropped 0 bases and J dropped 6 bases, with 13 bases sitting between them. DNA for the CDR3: TGCGCCAGCAGCTTGGTTGCAGGGGATCTTCAGCCCCAGCATTTT. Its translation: CASSLVAGDLQPQHF.

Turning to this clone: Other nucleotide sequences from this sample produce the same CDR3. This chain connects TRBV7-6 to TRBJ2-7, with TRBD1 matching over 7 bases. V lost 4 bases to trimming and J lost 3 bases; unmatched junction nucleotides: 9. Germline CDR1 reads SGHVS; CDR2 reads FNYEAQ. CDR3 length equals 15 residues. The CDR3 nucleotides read TGTGCCAGCAGCTCAAGGCAGGGGGACCTCTACGAGCAGTACTTC. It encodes CASSSRQGDLYEQYF.

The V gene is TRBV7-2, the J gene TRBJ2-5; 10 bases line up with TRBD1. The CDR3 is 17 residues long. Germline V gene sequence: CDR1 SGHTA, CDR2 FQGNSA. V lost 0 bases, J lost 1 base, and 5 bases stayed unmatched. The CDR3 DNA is TGTGCCAGCAGCTTAGCCGGGACAGGGGTATCCCAAGAGACCCAGTACTTC. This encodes CASSLAGTGVSQETQYF.

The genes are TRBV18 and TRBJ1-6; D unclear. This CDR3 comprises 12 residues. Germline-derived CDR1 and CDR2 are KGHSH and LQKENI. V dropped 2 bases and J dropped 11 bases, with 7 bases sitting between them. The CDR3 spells CASSPLSTPLHF. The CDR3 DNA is TGTGCCAGCTCACCATTGAGTACACCCCTCCACTTT.

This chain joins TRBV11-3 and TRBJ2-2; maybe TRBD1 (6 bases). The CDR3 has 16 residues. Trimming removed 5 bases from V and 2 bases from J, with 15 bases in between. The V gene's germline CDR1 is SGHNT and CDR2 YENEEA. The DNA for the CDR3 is TGTGCCAGCAGCCCAGGGGTAGTAGCTAACACCGGGGAGCTGTTTTTT. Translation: CASSPGVVANTGELFF.

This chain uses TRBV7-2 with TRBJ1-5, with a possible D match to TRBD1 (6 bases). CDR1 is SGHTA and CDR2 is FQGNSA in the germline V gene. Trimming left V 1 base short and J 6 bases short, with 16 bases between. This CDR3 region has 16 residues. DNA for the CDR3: TGTGCCAGCAGCTTAGGGGTCAGGGGTTGGGGTCAGCCCCAGCATTTT. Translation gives CASSLGVRGWGQPQHF.

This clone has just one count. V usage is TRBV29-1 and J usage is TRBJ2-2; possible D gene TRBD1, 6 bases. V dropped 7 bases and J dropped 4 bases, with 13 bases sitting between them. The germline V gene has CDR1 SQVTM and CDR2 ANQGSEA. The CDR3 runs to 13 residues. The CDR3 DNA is TGCAGCGCTGTAGCAGGGGCCACCGGGGAGCTGTTTTTT. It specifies CSAVAGATGELFF.

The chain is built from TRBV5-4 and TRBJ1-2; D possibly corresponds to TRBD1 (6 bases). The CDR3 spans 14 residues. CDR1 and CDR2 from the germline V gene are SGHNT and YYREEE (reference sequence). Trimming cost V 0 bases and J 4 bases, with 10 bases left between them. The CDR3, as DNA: TGTGCCAGCAGCTTGGAAACAGGGATCTATGGCTACACCTTC. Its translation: CASSLETGIYGYTF.

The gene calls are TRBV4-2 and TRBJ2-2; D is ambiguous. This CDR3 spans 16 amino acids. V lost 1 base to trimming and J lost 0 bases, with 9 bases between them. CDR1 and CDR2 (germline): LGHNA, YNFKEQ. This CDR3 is CASSQAYQTNTGELFF. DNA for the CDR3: TGTGCCAGCAGCCAAGCCTATCAAACGAACACCGGGGAGCTGTTTTTT.

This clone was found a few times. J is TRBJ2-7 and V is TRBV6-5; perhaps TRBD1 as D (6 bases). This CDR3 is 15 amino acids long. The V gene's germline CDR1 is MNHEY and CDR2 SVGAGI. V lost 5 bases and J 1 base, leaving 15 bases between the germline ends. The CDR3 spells CASSLDRLTSYEQYF. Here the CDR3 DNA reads TGTGCCAGCAGTCTCGACAGGCTTACTTCCTACGAGCAGTACTTC.

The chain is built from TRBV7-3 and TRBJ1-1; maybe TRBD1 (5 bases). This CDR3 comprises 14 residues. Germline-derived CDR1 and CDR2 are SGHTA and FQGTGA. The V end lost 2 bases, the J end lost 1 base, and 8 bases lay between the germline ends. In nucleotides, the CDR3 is TGTGCCAGCAGCTTAGGTCAGGGGAACACTGAAGCTTTCTTT. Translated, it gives CASSLGQGNTEAFF.

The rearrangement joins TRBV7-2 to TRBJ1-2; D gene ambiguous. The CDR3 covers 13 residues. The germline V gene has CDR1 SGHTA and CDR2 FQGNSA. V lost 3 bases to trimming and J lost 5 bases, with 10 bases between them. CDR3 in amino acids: CASSFQPGYGYTF. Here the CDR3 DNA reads TGTGCCAGCAGCTTTCAACCCGGGTATGGCTACACCTTC.

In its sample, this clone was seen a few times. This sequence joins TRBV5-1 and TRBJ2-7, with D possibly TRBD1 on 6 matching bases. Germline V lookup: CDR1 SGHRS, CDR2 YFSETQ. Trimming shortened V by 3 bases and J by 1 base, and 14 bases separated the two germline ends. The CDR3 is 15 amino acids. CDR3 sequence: CASSSDRMNSYEQYF. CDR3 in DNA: TGCGCCAGCAGCTCAGACAGGATGAATTCCTACGAGCAGTACTTC.

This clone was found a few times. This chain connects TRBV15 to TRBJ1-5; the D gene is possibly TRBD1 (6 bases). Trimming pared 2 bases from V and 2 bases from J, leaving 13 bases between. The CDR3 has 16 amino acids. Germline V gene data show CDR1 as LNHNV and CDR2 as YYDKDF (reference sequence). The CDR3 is CATSRPGGAGNQPQHF. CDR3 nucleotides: TGTGCCACCAGCAGACCTGGGGGCGCGGGCAATCAGCCCCAGCATTTT.